What follows are 21 T cell receptor beta chains derived from one specimen sequenced in a study of human T cells and chemical hapten exposure. MiXCR, applied by TCRdb to the RACE reads, yields one record per CDR3 protein. The repertoire includes roughly 120,000 distinct CDR3 sequences, approximately 8.3% of them detected once, and around 2% sits in the top ten. As for time point: healthy volunteer bleed at 2 weeks. Someone pulled total RNA out of unfractionated whole blood. The specimen sequenced was whole blood. The source of these receptors is a male donor in good health. Some clones in this sample may be carry-over from other donors' samples.

This clonotype came up a few times. The chain is built from TRBV5-4 and TRBJ1-6; no firm D call. CDR3 length equals 14 residues. Germline loops: CDR1 SGHNT, CDR2 YYREEE (reference sequence). V lost 0 bases and J 6 bases, leaving 7 bases between the germline ends. CDR3 sequence: CASSLGQINSPLHF. CDR3 nucleotide sequence: TGTGCCAGCAGCTTGGGGCAGATTAATTCACCCCTCCACTTT.

The rearrangement links TRBV4-3 to TRBJ2-7; perhaps TRBD1 as D (5 bases). This CDR3 contains 15 residues. Germline assignment: CDR1 LGHNA and CDR2 YSLEER. The germline V and J ends were trimmed by 0 bases and 1 base, with 10 bases remaining between them. CDR3: CASSQDRTLSYEQYF. The CDR3 DNA reads as TGCGCCAGCAGCCAAGACCGGACACTGTCCTACGAGCAGTACTTC.

The chain uses TRBV7-3 and TRBJ1-6; D is ambiguous. This CDR3 comprises 11 residues. V lost 11 bases and J lost 14, with 16 bases in between. Germline V gene sequence: CDR1 SGHTA, CDR2 FQGTGA. DNA for the CDR3: TGTGCCGGCTACCTAAAGTTATCCCTCCACTTT. Protein product: CAGYLKLSLHF.

The chain combines TRBV12-3 or TRBV12-4 with TRBJ2-7; no clear D gene. This CDR3 spans 15 amino acids. V lost 5 bases and J lost 6, with 20 bases in between. The CDR3 coding sequence is TGTGCCAGCAGTCCCCACAGACCATTCTACGGCGAGCAGTACTTC. This sequence encodes CASSPHRPFYGEQYF.

A note on this clonotype: With a much larger clone just one base away, this may be a read error. This chain joins TRBV28 and TRBJ2-4; the D gene could be TRBD1 or TRBD2 (5 bases each). CDR1 MDHEN and CDR2 SYDVKM come from the germline V gene. The CDR3 is 17 residues long. Here the CDR3 reads CVSSLPPGRLAKNIQYF. The CDR3 coding sequence is TGTGTCAGCAGTTTACCCCCGGGGCGGCTAGCCAAAAACATTCAGTACTTC.

This clonotype was seen a handful of times. CDR3 DNA sequence: TGCGCCAGCAGCGCTGTAGCGGGAGTGAGGACCGGGGAGCTGTTTTTT. It translates to CASSAVAGVRTGELFF. The chain joins TRBV5-1 to TRBJ2-2; TRBD2 matches at 9 bases. J lost 5 bases, V lost 4 bases, and 9 bases had no gene match. Germline CDR1 is SGHRS and CDR2 is YFSETQ. This CDR3 is 16 amino acids long.

This clonotype has ten or more counts. The chain has TRBV29-1 and TRBJ2-3; 8 nucleotides line up with TRBD1. The CDR3 is 13 amino acids. Germline assignment: CDR1 SQVTM and CDR2 ANQGSEA. J was trimmed by 8 bases and V by 5 bases; bases with no gene match: 9. CDR3 loop: CSVKGQGSITQYF. CDR3 in DNA: TGCAGCGTTAAAGGACAGGGTAGTATTACGCAGTATTTT.

In its sample, this clonotype was seen a few times. The chain carries TRBV6-2 or TRBV6-3 and TRBJ2-2; no definite D call. Trimming took off 1 base at V and 3 bases at J, with 9 bases between the two ends. In germline, CDR1 is MNHEY, CDR2 SVGEGT. The CDR3 length is 15 residues. CDR3 DNA sequence: TGTGCCAGCAGTTACTTCGGGTCCTACACCGGGGAGCTGTTTTTT. The encoded protein is CASSYFGSYTGELFF.

The table lists this clonotype with a few counts. The J gene is TRBJ2-7, the V gene TRBV5-1, with 8 bases fitting TRBD1. J lost 2 bases, V lost 4 bases, and 8 bases had no gene match. Germline V gene lookup returns CDR1 SGHRS and CDR2 YFSETQ. The CDR3 totals 15 residues. The CDR3 region has the DNA TGCGCCAGCAGCCGACCGGGACAGGAAACCTACGAGCAGTACTTC. It yields the protein CASSRPGQETYEQYF.

This clonotype was picked up many times. V and J are TRBV7-2 and TRBJ2-1, with 11 bases aligning to TRBD1. Per germline, CDR1 SGHTA and CDR2 FQGNSA. The CDR3 runs to 15 residues. The V and J ends lost 4 bases and 4 bases, in that order; junction bases with no gene match: 3. The CDR3 here is CASSSRDRGYNEQFF. The CDR3, as DNA: TGTGCCAGCAGCTCCCGGGACAGGGGGTACAATGAGCAGTTCTTC.

There are many counts of this clonotype. The chain links TRBV6-2 or TRBV6-3 to TRBJ1-5; 7 bases are a match to TRBD1. Germline CDR1 MNHEY, CDR2 SVGEGT. This CDR3 contains 14 residues. V shed 7 bases, J shed 1 base, and the junction held 4 bases outside the gene matches. CDR3 nucleotide sequence: TGTGCCAGCACCGGGACAGTAAGCAATCAGCCCCAGCATTTT. Translating gives CASTGTVSNQPQHF.

This clonotype was detected once. Written as DNA, the CDR3 is TGTGGGACTAGCGGTAACACCGGGGAGCTGTTTTTT. Translation: CGTSGNTGELFF. The V gene is TRBV12-3 or TRBV12-4, the J gene TRBJ2-2; 10 nucleotides line up with TRBD2. The CDR3 spans 12 residues.

The chain joins TRBV20-1 to TRBJ2-2; no clear D gene. Germline CDR1 reads DFQATT; CDR2 reads SNEGSKA (reference sequence). The germline V and J ends were trimmed by 0 bases and 1 base, with 6 bases remaining between them. This CDR3 has 14 residues. The CDR3 is CSARDTENTGELFF. CDR3 DNA: TGCAGTGCTAGAGATACGGAGAACACCGGGGAGCTGTTTTTT.

The rearrangement uses TRBV20-1 and TRBJ2-3; 7 bases are shared with TRBD2. V lost 6 bases to trimming and J lost 1 base; unmatched junction nucleotides: 10. The CDR3 is 15 amino acids. The germline gives CDR1 DFQATT, CDR2 SNEGSKA (reference sequence). Here the CDR3 reads CSAEAPLAGTDTQYF. As DNA, the CDR3 is TGCAGTGCCGAGGCCCCTCTAGCGGGCACAGATACGCAGTATTTT.

This clonotype was counted only a few times. The V call is TRBV10-1, the J call TRBJ2-5; 7 nucleotides match TRBD2. V lost 8 bases to trimming and J lost 4 bases; unmatched junction nucleotides: 13. The germline CDR1 and CDR2 sequences are WNHNN and SYGVQD (reference sequence). This CDR3 contains 15 residues. CDR3 amino acids: CASGTRAGRSETQYF. DNA of the CDR3: TGCGCCAGCGGAACCCGAGCGGGACGCTCAGAGACCCAGTACTTC.

V is TRBV18 and J is TRBJ2-1; 10 nucleotides align to TRBD2. Trimming removed 3 bases from V and 5 bases from J; junction bases left unmatched: 10. Germline V gene data show CDR1 as KGHSH and CDR2 as LQKENI. This CDR3 spans 17 amino acids. The CDR3 DNA is TGTGCCAGCTCACCTACTGCGGCTAGCGGGAGCCACAATGAGCAGTTCTTC. It yields the protein CASSPTAASGSHNEQFF.

The table lists this clonotype with a few counts. The genes are TRBV4-2 and TRBJ2-3, with D possibly matching TRBD2 (5 bases). The germline CDR1 and CDR2 sequences are LGHNA and YNFKEQ. The V end was cut by 2 bases, the J end by 2 bases, with 8 bases between. The CDR3 sequence is 14 residues long. CDR3 residues: CASSQLALTDTQYF. The CDR3 DNA reads as TGTGCCAGCAGCCAACTAGCACTCACAGATACGCAGTATTTT.

The chain carries TRBV19 and TRBJ2-7; 7 nucleotides match TRBD1. V lost 3 bases to trimming and J lost 2 bases; unmatched junction nucleotides: 4. The CDR3 extends over 14 amino acids. Germline values: CDR1 LNHDA, CDR2 SQIVND (reference sequence). The CDR3 region is CASSMGQGAYEQYF. The CDR3 DNA is TGTGCCAGTAGTATGGGTCAGGGGGCCTACGAGCAGTACTTC.

This clonotype was recorded a few times. The CDR3 DNA sequence: TGTGCCAGCAGCCGCACAGGGGAACTCGACGAGCAGTACTTC. Translation: CASSRTGELDEQYF. The chain recombines TRBV7-9 with TRBJ2-7; 7 bases map to TRBD1. This CDR3 spans 14 amino acids. V lost 5 bases, J lost 5 bases, and 9 bases stayed unmatched. Germline V CDR1 and CDR2: SEHNR, FQNEAQ (reference sequence). Combining the CDR3 with reference TRBV7-9 and TRBJ2-7 gives the whole variable domain DTGVSQNPRHKITKRGQNVTFRCDPISEHNRLYWYRQTLGQGPEFLTYFQNEAQLEKSRLLSDRFSAERPKGSFSTLEIQRTEQGDSAMYLCASSRTGELDEQYFGPGTRLTVT.

This clonotype was detected many times. The V and J genes are TRBV12-5 and TRBJ2-1, with TRBD1 matching 10 bases. The germline V gene encodes CDR1 LGHNT and CDR2 FRNRAP. This CDR3 is built from 14 residues. The CDR3, as DNA: TGTGCCTCGGACAGGGGGAGCTCCTACAATGAGCAGTTCTTC. Amino acids: CASDRGSSYNEQFF.

The chain recombines TRBV6-6 with TRBJ2-7; 7 bases are a match to TRBD1. The junction had 2 bases not matched to a gene; V was cut back by 2 bases and J by 1 base. Per the germline V gene, CDR1 is MNHNY and CDR2 is SVGAGI (reference sequence). The CDR3 extends over 14 amino acids. The CDR3 DNA follows: TGTGCCAGCAGTTACGGGGGACAGTCCTACGAGCAGTACTTC. Translated: CASSYGGQSYEQYF.